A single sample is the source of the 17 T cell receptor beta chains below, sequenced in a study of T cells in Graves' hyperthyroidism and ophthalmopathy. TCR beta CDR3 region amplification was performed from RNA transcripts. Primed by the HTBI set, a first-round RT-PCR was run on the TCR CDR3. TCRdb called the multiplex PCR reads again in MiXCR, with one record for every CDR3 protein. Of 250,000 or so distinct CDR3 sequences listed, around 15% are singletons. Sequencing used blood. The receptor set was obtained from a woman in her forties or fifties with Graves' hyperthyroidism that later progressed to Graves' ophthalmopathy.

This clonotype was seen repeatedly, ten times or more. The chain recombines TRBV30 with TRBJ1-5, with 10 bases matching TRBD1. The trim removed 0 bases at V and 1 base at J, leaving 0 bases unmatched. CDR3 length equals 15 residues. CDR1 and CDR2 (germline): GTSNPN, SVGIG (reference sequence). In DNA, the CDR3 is TGTGCCTGGAGTGTGGGACAGGGGAGCAATCAGCCCCAGCATTTT. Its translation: CAWSVGQGSNQPQHF.

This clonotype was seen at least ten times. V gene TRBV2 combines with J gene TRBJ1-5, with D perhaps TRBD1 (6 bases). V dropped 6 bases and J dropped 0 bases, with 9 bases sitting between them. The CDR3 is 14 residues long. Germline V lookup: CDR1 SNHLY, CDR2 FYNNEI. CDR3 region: CASRPGDSNQPQHF. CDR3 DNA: TGTGCCAGCAGACCAGGGGATAGCAATCAGCCCCAGCATTTT.

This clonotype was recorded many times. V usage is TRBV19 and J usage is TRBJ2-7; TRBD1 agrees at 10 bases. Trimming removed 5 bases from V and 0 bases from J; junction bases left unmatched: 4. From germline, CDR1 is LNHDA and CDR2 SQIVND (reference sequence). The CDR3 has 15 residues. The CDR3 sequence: CASSPRTGGSYEQYF. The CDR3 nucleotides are TGTGCCAGTAGTCCCAGGACAGGGGGCTCCTACGAGCAGTACTTC.

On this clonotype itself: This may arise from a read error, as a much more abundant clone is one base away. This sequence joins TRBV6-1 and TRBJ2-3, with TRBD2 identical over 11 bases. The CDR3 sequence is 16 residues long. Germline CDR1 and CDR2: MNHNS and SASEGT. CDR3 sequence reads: CASSEALAGGPDMQYF. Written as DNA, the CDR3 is TGTGCCAGCAGTGAAGCGCTAGCGGGAGGCCCAGATATGCAGTATTTT.

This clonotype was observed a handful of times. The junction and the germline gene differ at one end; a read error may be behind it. The CDR3 sequence: CAGSESRKNSPLHF. Written as DNA, the CDR3 is TGTGCCGGCAGTGAAAGCAGAAAAAATTCACCCCTCCACTTT. The genes are TRBV2 and TRBJ1-6; D not certain. The CDR3 is 14 residues long. Looked up from germline, CDR1 is SNHLY and CDR2 is FYNNEI.

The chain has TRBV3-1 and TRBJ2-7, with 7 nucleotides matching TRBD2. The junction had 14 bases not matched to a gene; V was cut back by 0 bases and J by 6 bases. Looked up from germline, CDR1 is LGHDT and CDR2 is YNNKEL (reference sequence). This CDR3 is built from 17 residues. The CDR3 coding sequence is TGTGCCAGCAGCCAAGAAGAGAGTGAACTAGCGTTCGGCGAGCAGTACTTC. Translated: CASSQEESELAFGEQYF.

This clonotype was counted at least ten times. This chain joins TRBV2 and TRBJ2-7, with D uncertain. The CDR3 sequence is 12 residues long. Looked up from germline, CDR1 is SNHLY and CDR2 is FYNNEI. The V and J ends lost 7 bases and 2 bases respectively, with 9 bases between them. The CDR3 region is CASTQTPYEQYF. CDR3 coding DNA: TGTGCCAGCACCCAAACCCCCTACGAGCAGTACTTC.

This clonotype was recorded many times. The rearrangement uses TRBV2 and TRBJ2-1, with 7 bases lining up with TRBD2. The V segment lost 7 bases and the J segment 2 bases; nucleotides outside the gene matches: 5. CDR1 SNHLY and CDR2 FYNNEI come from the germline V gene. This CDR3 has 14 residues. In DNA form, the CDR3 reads TGTGCCAGCAACCGGGAGGCCACCTACAATGAGCAGTTCTTC. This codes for CASNREATYNEQFF.

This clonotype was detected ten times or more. The CDR3 here is CASSPTTRGSYGYTF. CDR3 nucleotide sequence: TGTGCCAGCAGTCCGACAACACGGGGGAGCTATGGCTACACCTTC. This rearrangement joins TRBV27 to TRBJ1-2; a possible D gene is TRBD1 (5 bases). This CDR3 comprises 15 residues. V gave up 5 bases and J gave up 4 bases, with 17 bases separating them. In germline, CDR1 is MNHEY, CDR2 SMNVEV (reference sequence).

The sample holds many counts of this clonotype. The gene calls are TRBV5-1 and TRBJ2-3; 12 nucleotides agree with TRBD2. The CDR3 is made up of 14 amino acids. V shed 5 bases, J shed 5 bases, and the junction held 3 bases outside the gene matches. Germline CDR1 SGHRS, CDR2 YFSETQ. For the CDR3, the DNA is TGCGCCAGCAGGACGGGACTAGCGGGAGATACGCAGTATTTT. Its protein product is CASRTGLAGDTQYF. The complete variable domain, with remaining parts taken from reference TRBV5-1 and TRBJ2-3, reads KAGVTQTPRYLIKTRGQQVTLSCSPISGHRSVSWYQQTPGQGLQFLFEYFSETQRNKGNFPGRFSGRQFSNSRSEMNVSTLELGDSALYLCASRTGLAGDTQYFGPGTRLTVL.

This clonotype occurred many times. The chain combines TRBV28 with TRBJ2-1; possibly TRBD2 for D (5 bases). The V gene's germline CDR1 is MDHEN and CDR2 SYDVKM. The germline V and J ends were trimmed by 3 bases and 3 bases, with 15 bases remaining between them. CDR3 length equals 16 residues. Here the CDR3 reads CASSLRGHTGYNEQFF. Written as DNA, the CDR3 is TGTGCCAGCAGTTTGAGAGGGCATACGGGCTACAATGAGCAGTTCTTC.

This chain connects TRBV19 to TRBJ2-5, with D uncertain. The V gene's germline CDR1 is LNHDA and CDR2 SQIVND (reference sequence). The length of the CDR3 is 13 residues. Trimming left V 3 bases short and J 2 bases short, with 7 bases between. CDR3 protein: CASSINFQETQYF. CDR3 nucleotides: TGTGCCAGTAGTATCAACTTTCAAGAGACCCAGTACTTC.

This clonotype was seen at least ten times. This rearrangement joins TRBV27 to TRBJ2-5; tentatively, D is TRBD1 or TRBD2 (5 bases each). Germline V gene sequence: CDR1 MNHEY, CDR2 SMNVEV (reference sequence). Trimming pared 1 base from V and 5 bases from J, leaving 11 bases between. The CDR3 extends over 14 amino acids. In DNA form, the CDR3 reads TGTGCCAGCAGTTTATTGCACAGGAGGGAGACCCAGTACTTC. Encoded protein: CASSLLHRRETQYF.

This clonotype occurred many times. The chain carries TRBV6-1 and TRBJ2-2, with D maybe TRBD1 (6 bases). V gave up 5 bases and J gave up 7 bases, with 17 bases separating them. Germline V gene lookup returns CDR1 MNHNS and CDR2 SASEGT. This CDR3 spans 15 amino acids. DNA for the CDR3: TGTGCCAGCAGTATACAGGGAAGGTCGGGCGGGGAGCTGTTTTTT. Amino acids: CASSIQGRSGGELFF.

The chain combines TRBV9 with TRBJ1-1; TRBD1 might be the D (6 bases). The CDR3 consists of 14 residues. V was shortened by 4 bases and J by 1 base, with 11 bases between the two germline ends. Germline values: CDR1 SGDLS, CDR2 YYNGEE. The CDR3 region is CASSSQGQNTEAFF. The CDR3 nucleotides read TGTGCCAGCAGCTCGCAGGGGCAGAACACTGAAGCTTTCTTT.

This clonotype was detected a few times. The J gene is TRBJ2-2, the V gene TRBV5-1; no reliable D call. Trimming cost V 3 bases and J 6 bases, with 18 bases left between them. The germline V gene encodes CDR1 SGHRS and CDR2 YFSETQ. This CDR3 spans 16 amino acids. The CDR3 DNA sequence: TGCGCCAGCAGCTCAAGTAACTCTAGAACCCCCGGGGAGCTGTTTTTT. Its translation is CASSSSNSRTPGELFF.

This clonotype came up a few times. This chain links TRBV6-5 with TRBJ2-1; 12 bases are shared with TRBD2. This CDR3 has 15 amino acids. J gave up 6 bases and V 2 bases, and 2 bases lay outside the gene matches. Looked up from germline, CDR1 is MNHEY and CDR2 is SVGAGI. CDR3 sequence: CASSYRGLAGNEQFF. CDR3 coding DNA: TGTGCCAGCAGTTACCGGGGACTAGCGGGCAATGAGCAGTTCTTC.